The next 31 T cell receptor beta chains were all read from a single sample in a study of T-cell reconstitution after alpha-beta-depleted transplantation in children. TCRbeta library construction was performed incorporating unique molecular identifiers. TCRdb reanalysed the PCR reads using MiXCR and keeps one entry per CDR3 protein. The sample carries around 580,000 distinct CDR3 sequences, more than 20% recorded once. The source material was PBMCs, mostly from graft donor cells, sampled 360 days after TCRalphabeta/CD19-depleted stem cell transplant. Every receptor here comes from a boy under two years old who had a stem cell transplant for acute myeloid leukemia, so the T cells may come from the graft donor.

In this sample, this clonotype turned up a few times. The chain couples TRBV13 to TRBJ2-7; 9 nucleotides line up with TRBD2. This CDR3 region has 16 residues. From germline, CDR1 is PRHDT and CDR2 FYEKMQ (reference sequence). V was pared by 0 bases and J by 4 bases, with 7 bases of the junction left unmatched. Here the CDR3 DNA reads TGTGCCAGCAGCTTAGGCGAGGGACTAGCACTATACGAGCAGTACTTC. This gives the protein CASSLGEGLALYEQYF.

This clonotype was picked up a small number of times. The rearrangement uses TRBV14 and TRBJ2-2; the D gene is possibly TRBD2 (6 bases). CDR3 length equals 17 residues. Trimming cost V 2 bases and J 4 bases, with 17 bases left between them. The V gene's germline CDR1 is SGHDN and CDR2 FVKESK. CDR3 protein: CASSQMTRSLSTGELFF. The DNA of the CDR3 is TGTGCCAGCAGCCAAATGACTAGATCCTTATCCACCGGGGAGCTGTTTTTT.

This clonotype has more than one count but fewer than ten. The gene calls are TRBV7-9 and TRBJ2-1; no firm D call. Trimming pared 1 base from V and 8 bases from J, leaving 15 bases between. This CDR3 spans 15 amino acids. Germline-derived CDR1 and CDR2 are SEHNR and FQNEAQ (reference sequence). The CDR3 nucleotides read TGTGCCAGCAGCTTAGGGACGAATCTTGGGTATGAGCAGTTCTTC. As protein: CASSLGTNLGYEQFF.

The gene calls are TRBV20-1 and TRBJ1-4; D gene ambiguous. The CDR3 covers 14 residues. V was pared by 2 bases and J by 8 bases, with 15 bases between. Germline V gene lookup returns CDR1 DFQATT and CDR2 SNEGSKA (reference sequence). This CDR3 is CSARNSLTGEKLFF. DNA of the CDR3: TGCAGTGCTAGAAACTCCCTCACGGGGGAAAAACTGTTTTTT.

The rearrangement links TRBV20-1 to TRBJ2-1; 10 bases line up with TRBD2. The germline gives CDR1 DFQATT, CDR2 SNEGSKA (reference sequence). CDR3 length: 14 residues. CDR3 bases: TGCTGTTGGGGGGGACTAGCGAGCTACAATGAGCAGTTCTTC. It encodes CCWGGLASYNEQFF.

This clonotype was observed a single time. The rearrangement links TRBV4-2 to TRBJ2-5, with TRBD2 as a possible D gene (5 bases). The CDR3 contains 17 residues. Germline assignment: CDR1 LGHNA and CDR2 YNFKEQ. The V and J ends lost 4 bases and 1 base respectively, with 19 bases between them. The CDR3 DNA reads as TGTGCCAGCAGCCCCGGGTTACTAGGCGGTGGCCAAGAGACCCAGTACTTC. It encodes CASSPGLLGGGQETQYF.

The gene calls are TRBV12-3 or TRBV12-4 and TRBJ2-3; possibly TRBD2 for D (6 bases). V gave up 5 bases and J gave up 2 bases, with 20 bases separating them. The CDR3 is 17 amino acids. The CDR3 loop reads CASSPPLTGEFTDTQYF. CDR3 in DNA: TGTGCCAGCAGTCCGCCCCTGACGGGGGAGTTCACAGATACGCAGTATTTT.

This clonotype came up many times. CDR3 sequence (DNA): TGTGCCAGCAGTTTAGTCAATGAGCAGTTCTTC. Protein: CASSLVNEQFF. The gene calls are TRBV12-3 or TRBV12-4 and TRBJ2-1, with unresolved D. Trimming removed 1 base from V and 6 bases from J, with 1 base in between. This CDR3 comprises 11 residues.

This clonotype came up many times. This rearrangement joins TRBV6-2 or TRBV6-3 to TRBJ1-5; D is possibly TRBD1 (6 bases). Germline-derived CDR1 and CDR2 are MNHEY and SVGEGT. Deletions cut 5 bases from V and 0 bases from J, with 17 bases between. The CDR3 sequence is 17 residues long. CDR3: CASSHGQFLDSNQPQHF. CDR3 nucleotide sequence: TGTGCCAGCAGTCACGGACAGTTTCTGGATAGCAATCAGCCCCAGCATTTT.

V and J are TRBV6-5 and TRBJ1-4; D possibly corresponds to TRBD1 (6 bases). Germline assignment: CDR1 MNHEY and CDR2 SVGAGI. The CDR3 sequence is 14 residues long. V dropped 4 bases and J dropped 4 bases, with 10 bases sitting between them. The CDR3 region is CASSSDSFNEKLFF. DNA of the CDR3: TGTGCCAGCAGTTCGGACAGTTTTAATGAAAAACTGTTTTTT.

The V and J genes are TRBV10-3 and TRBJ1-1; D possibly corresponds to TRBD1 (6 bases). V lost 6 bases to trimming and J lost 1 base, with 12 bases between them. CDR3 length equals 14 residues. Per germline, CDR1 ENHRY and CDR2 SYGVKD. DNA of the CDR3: TGTGCCATCAGCCAACAGGGTAGGAACACTGAAGCTTTCTTT. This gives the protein CAISQQGRNTEAFF.

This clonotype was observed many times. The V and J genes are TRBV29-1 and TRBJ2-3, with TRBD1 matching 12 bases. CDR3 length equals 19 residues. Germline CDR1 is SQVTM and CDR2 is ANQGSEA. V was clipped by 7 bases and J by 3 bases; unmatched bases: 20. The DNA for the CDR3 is TGCAGCGACTCACCGGGACAGGGGGCGCAGGTTGCAGGGACAGATACGCAGTATTTT. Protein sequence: CSDSPGQGAQVAGTDTQYF.

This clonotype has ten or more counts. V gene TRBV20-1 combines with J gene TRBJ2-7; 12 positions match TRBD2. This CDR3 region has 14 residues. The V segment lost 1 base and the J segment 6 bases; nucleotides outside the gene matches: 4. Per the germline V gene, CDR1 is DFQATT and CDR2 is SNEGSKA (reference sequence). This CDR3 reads CSARASGGAGEQYV. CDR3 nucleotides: TGCAGTGCTAGAGCTAGCGGGGGGGCCGGCGAGCAGTACGTC.

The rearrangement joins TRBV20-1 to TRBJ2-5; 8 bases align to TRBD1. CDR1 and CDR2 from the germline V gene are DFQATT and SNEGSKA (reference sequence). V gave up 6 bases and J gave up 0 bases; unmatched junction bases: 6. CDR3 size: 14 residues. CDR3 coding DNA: TGCAGTGCCGACAGGGGCGATTACCAAGAGACCCAGTACTTC. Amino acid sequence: CSADRGDYQETQYF.

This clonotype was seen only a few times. The CDR3 is CASSPVSRQGHNYGYTF. The CDR3 nucleotides are TGTGCCAGCAGCCCGGTCTCCCGACAGGGCCATAACTATGGCTACACCTTC. The V call is TRBV7-6, the J call TRBJ1-2, with 7 nucleotides matching TRBD1. With 5 bases clipped from V and 1 base from J, the junction kept 13 bases outside the gene matches. The CDR3 contains 17 residues. In germline, CDR1 is SGHVS, CDR2 FNYEAQ.

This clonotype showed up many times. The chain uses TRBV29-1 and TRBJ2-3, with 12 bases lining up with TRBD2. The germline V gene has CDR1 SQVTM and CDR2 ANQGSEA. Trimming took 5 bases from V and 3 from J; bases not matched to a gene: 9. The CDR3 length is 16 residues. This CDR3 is CSVTNLAGGATDTQYF. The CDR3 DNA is TGCAGCGTTACCAATCTAGCGGGGGGGGCGACAGATACGCAGTATTTT.

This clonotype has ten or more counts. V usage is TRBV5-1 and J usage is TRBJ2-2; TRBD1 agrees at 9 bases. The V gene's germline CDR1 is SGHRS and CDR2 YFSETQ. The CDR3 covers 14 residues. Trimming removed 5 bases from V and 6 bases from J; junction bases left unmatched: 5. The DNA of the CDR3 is TGCGCCAGCAGTCGGACAGGGGATTCCGGGGAGCTGTTTTTT. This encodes CASSRTGDSGELFF.

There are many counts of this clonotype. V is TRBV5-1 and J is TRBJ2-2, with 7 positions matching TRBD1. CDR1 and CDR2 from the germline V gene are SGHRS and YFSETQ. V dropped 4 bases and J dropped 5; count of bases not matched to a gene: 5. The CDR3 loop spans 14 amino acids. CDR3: CASSTRQGTGELFF. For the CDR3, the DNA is TGCGCCAGCAGCACCCGACAGGGAACCGGGGAGCTGTTTTTT.

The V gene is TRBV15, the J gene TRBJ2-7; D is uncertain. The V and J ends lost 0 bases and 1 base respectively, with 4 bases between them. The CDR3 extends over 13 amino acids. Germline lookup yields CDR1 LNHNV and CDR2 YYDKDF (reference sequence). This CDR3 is CATSRDPSYEQYV. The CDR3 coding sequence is TGTGCCACCAGCAGAGATCCGTCCTACGAGCAGTACGTC.

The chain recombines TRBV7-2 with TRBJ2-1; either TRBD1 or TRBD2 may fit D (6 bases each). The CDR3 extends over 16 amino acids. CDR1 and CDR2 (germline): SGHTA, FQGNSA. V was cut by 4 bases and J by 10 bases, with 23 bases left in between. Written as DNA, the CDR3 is TGTGCCAGCAGCTCCCCCCCCGGTCCCCGGGGGCAGGAGCAGTTCTTC. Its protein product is CASSSPPGPRGQEQFF.

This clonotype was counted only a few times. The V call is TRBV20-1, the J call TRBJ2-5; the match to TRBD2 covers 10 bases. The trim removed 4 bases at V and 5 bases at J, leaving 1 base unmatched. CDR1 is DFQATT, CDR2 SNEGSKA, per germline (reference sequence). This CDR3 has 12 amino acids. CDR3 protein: CSANSGGETQYF. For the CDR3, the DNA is TGCAGTGCTAATAGCGGGGGGGAGACCCAGTACTTC.

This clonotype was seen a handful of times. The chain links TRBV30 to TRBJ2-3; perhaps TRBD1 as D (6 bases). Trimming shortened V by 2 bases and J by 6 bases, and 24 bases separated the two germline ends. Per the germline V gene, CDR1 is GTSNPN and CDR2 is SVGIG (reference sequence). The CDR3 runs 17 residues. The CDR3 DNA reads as TGTGCCTGGAGTCCCCCCCGACGGACTGGCCAGGGGGATACGCAGTATTTT. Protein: CAWSPPRRTGQGDTQYF.

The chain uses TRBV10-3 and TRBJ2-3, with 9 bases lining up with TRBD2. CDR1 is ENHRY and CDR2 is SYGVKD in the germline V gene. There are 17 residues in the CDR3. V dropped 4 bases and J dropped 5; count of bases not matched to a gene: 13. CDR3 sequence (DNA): TGTGCCATCAGTGCAAGCCCCCCCGGCGGGGGGGGAGATACGCAGTATTTT. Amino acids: CAISASPPGGGGDTQYF.

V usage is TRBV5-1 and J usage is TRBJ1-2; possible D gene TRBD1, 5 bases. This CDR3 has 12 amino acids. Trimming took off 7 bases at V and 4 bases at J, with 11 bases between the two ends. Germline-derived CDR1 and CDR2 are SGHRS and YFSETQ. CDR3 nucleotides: TGCGCCAGCCGGGGACTCATCTATGGCTACACCTTC. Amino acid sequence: CASRGLIYGYTF.

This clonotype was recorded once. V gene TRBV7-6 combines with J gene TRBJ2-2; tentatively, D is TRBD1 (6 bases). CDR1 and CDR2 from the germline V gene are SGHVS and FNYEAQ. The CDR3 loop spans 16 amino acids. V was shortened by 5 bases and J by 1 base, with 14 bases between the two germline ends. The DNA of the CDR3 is TGTGCCAGCAGCGAGGGGGTGGGGGAGAACACCGGGGAGCTGTTTTTT. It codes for CASSEGVGENTGELFF.

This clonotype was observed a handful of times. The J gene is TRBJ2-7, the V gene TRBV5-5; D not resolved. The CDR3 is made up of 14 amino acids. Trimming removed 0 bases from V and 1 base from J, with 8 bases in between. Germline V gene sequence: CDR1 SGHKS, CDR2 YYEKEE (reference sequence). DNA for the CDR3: TGTGCCAGCAGCTTGGCTTTGACTTCCTACGAGCAGTACTTC. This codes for CASSLALTSYEQYF.

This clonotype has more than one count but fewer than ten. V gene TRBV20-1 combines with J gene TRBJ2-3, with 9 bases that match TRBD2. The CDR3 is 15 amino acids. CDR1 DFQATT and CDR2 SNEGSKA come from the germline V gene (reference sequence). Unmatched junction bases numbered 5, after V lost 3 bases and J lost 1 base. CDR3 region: CSASLGLAGTDTQYF. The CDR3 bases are TGCAGTGCTAGCCTGGGACTAGCTGGCACAGATACGCAGTATTTT.

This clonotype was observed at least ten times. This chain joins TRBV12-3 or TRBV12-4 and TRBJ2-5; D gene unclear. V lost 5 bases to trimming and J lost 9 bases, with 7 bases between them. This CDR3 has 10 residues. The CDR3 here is CASSGLAQYF. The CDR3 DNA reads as TGTGCCAGCAGTGGTTTGGCCCAGTACTTC.

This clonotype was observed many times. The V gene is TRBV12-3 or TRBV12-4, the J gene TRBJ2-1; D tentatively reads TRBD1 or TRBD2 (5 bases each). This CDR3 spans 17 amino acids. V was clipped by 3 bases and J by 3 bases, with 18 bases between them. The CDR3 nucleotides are TGTGCCAGCAGTTTTGGTGCTGGGACCGGGGTCTACAATGAGCAGTTCTTC. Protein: CASSFGAGTGVYNEQFF.

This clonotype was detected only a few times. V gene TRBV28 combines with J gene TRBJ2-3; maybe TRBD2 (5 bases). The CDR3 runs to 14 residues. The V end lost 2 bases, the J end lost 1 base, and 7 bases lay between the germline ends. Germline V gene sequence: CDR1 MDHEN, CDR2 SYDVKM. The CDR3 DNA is TGTGCCAGCAGTTTAGACGGGGGCACAGATACGCAGTATTTT. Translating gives CASSLDGGTDTQYF.

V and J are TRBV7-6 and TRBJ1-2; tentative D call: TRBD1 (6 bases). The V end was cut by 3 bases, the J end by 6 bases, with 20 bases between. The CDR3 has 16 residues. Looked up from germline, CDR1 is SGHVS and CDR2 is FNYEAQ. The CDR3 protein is CASSFSGGLQGDGYTF. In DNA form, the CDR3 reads TGTGCCAGCAGCTTCTCCGGAGGGTTACAGGGCGATGGCTACACCTTC.